These 13 T cell receptor beta chains were sequenced from one sample in a study of blood T cell repertoires in COVID-19. Using immunoSEQ multiplex PCR, the repertoire was profiled, and TCRdb retains in-frame clones only, with some absent. The table has some 130,000 clones, 70% to 85% seen once; the top ten hold approximately 10%. Sequencing was done on a sample of peripheral blood. These receptors all stem from a man between 60 and 70 years old who had recovered from COVID-19.

For this clone: Other DNA sequences within the sample encode an identical CDR3. V and J are TRBV7-2 and TRBJ2-2, with TRBD2 identical over 10 bases. The CDR3 covers 15 residues. J lost 3 bases, V lost 5 bases, and 3 bases had no gene match. The germline gives CDR1 SGHTA, CDR2 FQGNSA. This chain's CDR3 is CASSPAGGDTGELFF. CDR3 coding DNA: TGTGCCAGCAGCCCAGCGGGGGGGGACACCGGGGAGCTGTTTTTT.

In its sample, this clone was seen many times. This chain links TRBV4-1 with TRBJ2-3; 8 positions agree with TRBD2. The CDR3 consists of 15 residues. Germline trimming cut 4 bases from V and 5 bases from J; bases unmatched to any gene: 8. Looked up from germline, CDR1 is MGHRA and CDR2 is YSYEKL. This chain's CDR3 is CASSLGAGGEDTQYF. The CDR3 nucleotides read TGCGCCAGCAGCCTAGGCGCGGGAGGAGAAGATACGCAGTATTTT.

This clone was recorded once. The J gene is TRBJ1-4, the V gene TRBV5-1, with TRBD1 identical over 9 bases. The CDR3 is made up of 14 amino acids. CDR1 is SGHRS and CDR2 is YFSETQ in the germline V gene. The trim removed 7 bases at V and 7 bases at J, leaving 8 bases unmatched. This chain's CDR3 is CASQPGQGFEKLFF. The DNA of the CDR3 is TGCGCCAGCCAACCGGGACAGGGTTTTGAAAAACTGTTTTTT.

This clone was found a few times. This chain uses TRBV5-5 with TRBJ1-2; 7 bases are shared with TRBD1. The V segment lost 0 bases and the J segment 2 bases; nucleotides outside the gene matches: 4. In germline, CDR1 is SGHKS, CDR2 YYEKEE (reference sequence). The CDR3 has 15 amino acids. The CDR3 here is CASSLEGATNYGYTF. CDR3 in DNA: TGTGCCAGCAGCTTGGAGGGGGCAACCAACTATGGCTACACCTTC.

V gene TRBV28 combines with J gene TRBJ2-3, with 9 nucleotides matching TRBD2. J lost 2 bases, V lost 4 bases, and 10 bases had no gene match. The CDR3 consists of 17 residues. Germline CDR1 reads MDHEN; CDR2 reads SYDVKM. CDR3 protein: CASSSAFRLADTDTQYF. DNA of the CDR3: TGTGCCAGCAGTTCAGCTTTTCGACTAGCGGACACAGATACGCAGTATTTT.

J is TRBJ2-2 and V is TRBV29-1, with D maybe TRBD2 (5 bases). Germline CDR1 reads SQVTM; CDR2 reads ANQGSEA. This CDR3 region has 13 residues. V lost 4 bases and J lost 4, with 10 bases in between. In DNA form, the CDR3 reads TGCAGCGTTGTCATCGGGGTCACCGGGGAGCTGTTTTTT. This translates into CSVVIGVTGELFF.

V gene TRBV21-1 combines with J gene TRBJ1-2; the table's D call TRBD1 went unverified against the DNA. TRBV21-1 is classified as a pseudogene. This CDR3 is 14 amino acids long. The CDR3, as DNA: TGTGCCAGCAGCTTAGGACAGGGTGTGGGGGGCTACACCTTC. Its protein product is CASSLGQGVGGYTF.

CDR3 nucleotide sequence: TGCGCCAGCAGCTTACAGGGGGCGCCTAATGAAAAACTGTTTTTT. This codes for CASSLQGAPNEKLFF. V gene TRBV5-1 combines with J gene TRBJ1-4, with 9 bases identical to TRBD1. The CDR3 is 15 amino acids. V dropped 2 bases and J dropped 3; count of bases not matched to a gene: 2. Germline V CDR1 and CDR2: SGHRS, YFSETQ.

The chain recombines TRBV2 with TRBJ1-1; a possible D gene is TRBD1 (5 bases). Germline V gene lookup returns CDR1 SNHLY and CDR2 FYNNEI. Deletions cut 5 bases from V and 4 bases from J, with 14 bases between. The CDR3 loop spans 14 amino acids. CDR3 protein: CASSSQGRFTEAFF. The CDR3 nucleotides are TGTGCCAGCAGTAGCCAGGGCCGTTTCACTGAAGCTTTCTTT.

The chain employs TRBV5-5 and TRBJ1-6, with 10 bases fitting TRBD1. Trimming took 4 bases from V and 5 from J; bases not matched to a gene: 3. CDR1 and CDR2 (germline): SGHKS, YYEKEE (reference sequence). The length of the CDR3 is 15 residues. CDR3: CASSLGTGDNSPLHF. CDR3 sequence (DNA): TGTGCCAGCAGCCTCGGGACAGGGGATAATTCACCCCTCCACTTT.

The chain uses TRBV7-2 and TRBJ2-3; 9 bases align to TRBD1. In germline, CDR1 is SGHTA, CDR2 FQGNSA. CDR3 size: 16 residues. The trim removed 5 bases at V and 2 bases at J, leaving 8 bases unmatched. The CDR3: CASSTQTGGVTDTQYF. CDR3 DNA: TGTGCCAGCAGCACCCAAACAGGGGGCGTCACAGATACGCAGTATTTT.

The chain has TRBV7-9 and TRBJ1-1; no clear D. V was shortened by 5 bases and J by 5 bases, with 15 bases between the two germline ends. CDR1 is SEHNR, CDR2 FQNEAQ, per germline (reference sequence). The CDR3 consists of 14 residues. The CDR3 coding sequence is TGTGCCAGCAGCGGTGCGCCCTCGTGGACTGAAGCTTTCTTT. Translating it yields CASSGAPSWTEAFF.

The chain is built from TRBV6-1 and TRBJ1-3; 8 bases agree with TRBD1. The ends lost 3 bases at V and 0 bases at J; junction bases unmatched: 1. Germline V gene sequence: CDR1 MNHNS, CDR2 SASEGT. The CDR3 loop spans 15 amino acids. The chain's CDR3 is CASSEGQDSGNTIYF. CDR3 bases: TGTGCCAGCAGTGAGGGACAGGACTCTGGAAACACCATATATTTT.